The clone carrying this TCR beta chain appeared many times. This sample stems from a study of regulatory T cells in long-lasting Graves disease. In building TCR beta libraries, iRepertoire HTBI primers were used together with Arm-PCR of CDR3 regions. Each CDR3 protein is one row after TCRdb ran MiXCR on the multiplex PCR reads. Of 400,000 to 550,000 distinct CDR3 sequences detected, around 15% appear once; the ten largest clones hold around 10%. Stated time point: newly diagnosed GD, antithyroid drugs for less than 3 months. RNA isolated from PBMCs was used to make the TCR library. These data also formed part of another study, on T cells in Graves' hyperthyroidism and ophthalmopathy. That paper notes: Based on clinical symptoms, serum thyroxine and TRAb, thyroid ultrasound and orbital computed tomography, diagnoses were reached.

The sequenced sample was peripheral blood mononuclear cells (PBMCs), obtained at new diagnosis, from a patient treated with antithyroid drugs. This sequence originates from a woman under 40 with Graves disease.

Here the CDR3 reads CASSSRGTSPHNEQFF. CDR3 sequence (DNA): TGTGCCAGCAGCTCCCGTGGGACTAGCCCTCATAATGAGCAGTTCTTC. This rearrangement joins TRBV11-2 to TRBJ2-1, with 9 bases fitting TRBD2. CDR1 SGHAT and CDR2 FQNNGV come from the germline V gene. The CDR3 length is 16 residues. V dropped 4 bases and J dropped 7; count of bases not matched to a gene: 11.